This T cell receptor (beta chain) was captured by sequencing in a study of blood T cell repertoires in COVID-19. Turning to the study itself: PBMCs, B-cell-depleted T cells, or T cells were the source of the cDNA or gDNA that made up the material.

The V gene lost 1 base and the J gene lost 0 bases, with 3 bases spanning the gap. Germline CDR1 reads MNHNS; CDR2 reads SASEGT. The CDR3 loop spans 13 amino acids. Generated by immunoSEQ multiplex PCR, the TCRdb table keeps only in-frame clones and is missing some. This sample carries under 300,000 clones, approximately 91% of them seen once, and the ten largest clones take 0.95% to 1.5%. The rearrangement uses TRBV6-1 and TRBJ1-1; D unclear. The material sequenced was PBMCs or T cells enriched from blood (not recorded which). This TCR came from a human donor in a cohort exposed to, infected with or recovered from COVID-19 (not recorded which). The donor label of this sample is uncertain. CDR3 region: CASSEGVNTEAFF. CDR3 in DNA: TGTGCCAGCAGTGAAGGAGTGAACACTGAAGCTTTCTTT.